This passage covers 10 T cell receptor beta chains from one sample sequenced in a study of blood T cell repertoires in COVID-19. Libraries were prepared by immunoSEQ multiplex PCR; TCRdb keeps only in-frame clonotypes and omits some of them. The sample holds under 450,000 clones; about 87% are singletons and the top ten take 10% to 15%. The sequencing input was peripheral blood. The receptor set was obtained from a woman aged 45-60 years with COVID-19, enrolled during active disease.

This rearrangement joins TRBV30 to TRBJ1-4; 7 bases are shared with TRBD1. The J segment lost 11 bases and the V segment lost 0 bases, leaving 9 bases of the junction unmatched. This CDR3 spans 14 amino acids. Germline CDR1 is GTSNPN and CDR2 is SVGIG (reference sequence). The CDR3 DNA reads TGTGCCTGGAGTGTACAAGGGGGCGCGGGTAAACTGTTTTTT. This sequence encodes CAWSVQGGAGKLFF.

The chain recombines TRBV7-8 with TRBJ1-3; D uncertain. With 4 bases removed from V and 5 bases from J, the gap between germline ends came to 15 bases. CDR3 size: 15 residues. Germline V gives CDR1 SGHVS, CDR2 FQNEAQ. CDR3 bases: TGTGCCAGCAGCTGGTGGCCCCCCGCCCGAAACACCATATATTTT. Its translation: CASSWWPPARNTIYF. Filled out from reference TRBV7-8 and TRBJ1-3, the complete variable domain reads GAGVSQSPRYKVAKRGQDVALRCDPISGHVSLFWYQQALGQGPEFLTYFQNEAQLDKSGLPSDRFFAERPEGSVSTLKIQRTQQEDSAVYLCASSWWPPARNTIYFGEGSWLTVV.

This clone showed up just once. This sequence joins TRBV5-1 and TRBJ1-2; D is ambiguous. The germline CDR1 and CDR2 sequences are SGHRS and YFSETQ. Between the trimmed V and J ends, which lost 3 bases and 8 bases, there was a span of 14 bases. The CDR3 has 13 residues. CDR3 DNA: TGCGCCAGCAGCTCGGCCCTCTCGGAGGGCTACACCTTC. Its translation is CASSSALSEGYTF.

J is TRBJ2-2 and V is TRBV29-1; maybe TRBD2 (7 bases). This CDR3 is built from 13 residues. The germline V and J ends were trimmed by 6 bases and 5 bases, with 13 bases remaining between them. CDR1 and CDR2 from the germline V gene are SQVTM and ANQGSEA. CDR3 coding DNA: TGCAGCGTAATAGGGGGGGCGACCGGGGAGCTGTTTTTT. Translating it yields CSVIGGATGELFF.

V gene TRBV9 combines with J gene TRBJ1-1; weak D call: TRBD1 (5 bases). This CDR3 contains 14 residues. The V and J ends lost 0 bases and 1 base respectively, with 7 bases between them. Germline V gene sequence: CDR1 SGDLS, CDR2 YYNGEE. In DNA, the CDR3 is TGTGCCAGCAGCGTAGCCAGGGAGAACACTGAAGCTTTCTTT. It encodes CASSVARENTEAFF.

The rearrangement uses TRBV2 and TRBJ1-1; 7 bases align to TRBD1. The germline V gene has CDR1 SNHLY and CDR2 FYNNEI. The CDR3 has 16 residues. V gave up 4 bases and J gave up 6 bases; unmatched junction bases: 14. The CDR3 DNA follows: TGTGCCAGCAGTGCCAGGGGGTATGAGGTGGTCGCTGAAGCTTTCTTT. It translates to CASSARGYEVVAEAFF. The full variable domain, in which reference TRBV2 and TRBJ1-1 provide the parts outside the CDR3, is EPEVTQTPSHQVTQMGQEVILRCVPISNHLYFYWYRQILGQKVEFLVSFYNNEISEKSEIFDDQFSVERPDGSNFTLKIRSTKLEDSAMYFCASSARGYEVVAEAFFGQGTRLTVV.

The chain has TRBV19 and TRBJ1-1; the D is unclear. Trimming pared 6 bases from V and 1 base from J, leaving 9 bases between. Germline V gives CDR1 LNHDA, CDR2 SQIVND (reference sequence). The CDR3 loop spans 13 amino acids. CDR3 nucleotide sequence: TGTGCCAGTAGCCAGACAAGGAACACTGAAGCTTTCTTT. Its translation: CASSQTRNTEAFF.

The V gene is TRBV18, the J gene TRBJ1-1; no definite D call. The germline V gene encodes CDR1 KGHSH and CDR2 LQKENI. CDR3 length: 15 amino acids. Trimming shortened V by 3 bases and J by 3 bases, and 14 bases separated the two germline ends. In nucleotides, the CDR3 is TGTGCCAGCTCACCCCCAGTTGGTAGCCACACTGAAGCTTTCTTT. Encoded protein: CASSPPVGSHTEAFF.

The chain uses TRBV9 and TRBJ2-1, with TRBD1 matching 7 bases. This CDR3 is 15 amino acids long. CDR1 is SGDLS and CDR2 is YYNGEE in the germline V gene. V shed 1 base, J shed 6 bases, and the junction held 7 bases outside the gene matches. CDR3 sequence: CASSVYGTAANEQFF. The CDR3, as DNA: TGTGCCAGCAGCGTATACGGGACAGCCGCCAATGAGCAGTTCTTC.

The chain carries TRBV9 and TRBJ1-3; D might be TRBD1 (6 bases). Trimming removed 6 bases at V and 11 bases at J, with 18 bases between. The CDR3 totals 13 residues. The germline V gene encodes CDR1 SGDLS and CDR2 YYNGEE. DNA of the CDR3: TGTGCCAGCAACTCCAGGGGAATGGGCTCCATATATTTT. Protein sequence: CASNSRGMGSIYF. Full variable domain (missing parts from reference TRBV9 and TRBJ1-3): DSGVTQTPKHLITATGQRVTLRCSPRSGDLSVYWYQQSLDQGLQFLIQYYNGEERAKGNILERFSAQQFPDLHSELNLSSLELGDSALYFCASNSRGMGSIYFGEGSWLTVV.